The next 10 T cell receptor beta chains were all read from a single sample in a study of shared clonotypes between healthy human individuals. Clones were sequenced by immunoSEQ multiplex PCR, and TCRdb holds only the in-frame ones, with some missing. The data contain over a million clones, 98% to 99% of them singletons. The sequenced sample was naive CD4+ T cells sorted from blood. Sample subset: CD45RA+ positively selected. These receptors were collected from a man under 40 in good health.

The chain links TRBV2 to TRBJ1-1; weak D call: TRBD1 (5 bases). CDR1 and CDR2 (germline): SNHLY, FYNNEI. The CDR3 totals 13 residues. Trimming stripped 3 bases from V and 9 bases from J, with 14 bases between. The DNA for the CDR3 is TGTGCCAGCAGTGATGAAGGACACGGGAAAGCTTTCTTT. This codes for CASSDEGHGKAFF.

This clone was seen just once. The chain joins TRBV28 to TRBJ1-2; D might be TRBD1 (6 bases). CDR3 size: 13 residues. From germline, CDR1 is MDHEN and CDR2 SYDVKM. V was clipped by 6 bases and J by 7 bases, with 15 bases between them. The DNA for the CDR3 is TGTGCCAGCAGGGCCCCCAGGGGATTTGGCTACACCTTC. Amino acid sequence: CASRAPRGFGYTF.

This clone was recorded once. This chain connects TRBV10-3 to TRBJ2-7, with 12 bases lining up with TRBD2. CDR1 is ENHRY, CDR2 SYGVKD, per germline. Trimming cost V 9 bases and J 5 bases; bases outside gene matches: 5. CDR3 length: 13 amino acids. CDR3 amino acids: CAIRLAGVDEQYF. CDR3 nucleotides: TGTGCCATACGACTAGCGGGGGTTGACGAGCAGTACTTC.

This chain connects TRBV5-1 to TRBJ2-2, with 13 bases identical to TRBD2. Germline loops: CDR1 SGHRS, CDR2 YFSETQ. The CDR3 spans 17 residues. The trim removed 4 bases at V and 4 bases at J, leaving 7 bases unmatched. Here the CDR3 reads CASSQRTSGSITGELFF. Here the CDR3 DNA reads TGCGCCAGCAGCCAACGGACTAGCGGGAGTATCACCGGGGAGCTGTTTTTT. The full variable domain, in which reference TRBV5-1 and TRBJ2-2 provide the parts outside the CDR3, is KAGVTQTPRYLIKTRGQQVTLSCSPISGHRSVSWYQQTPGQGLQFLFEYFSETQRNKGNFPGRFSGRQFSNSRSEMNVSTLELGDSALYLCASSQRTSGSITGELFFGEGSRLTVL.

With regard to this clone: Other DNA sequences in this sample translate to the same CDR3. The V call is TRBV2, the J call TRBJ2-7; tentatively, D is TRBD1 (5 bases). The V gene's germline CDR1 is SNHLY and CDR2 FYNNEI. This CDR3 contains 13 residues. Trimming removed 7 bases from V and 0 bases from J, with 10 bases in between. This CDR3 reads CASNGQGSYEQYF. The CDR3 coding sequence is TGTGCCAGCAACGGTCAGGGCTCCTACGAGCAGTACTTC. Full variable domain (remainder filled in from reference TRBV2 and TRBJ2-7): EPEVTQTPSHQVTQMGQEVILRCVPISNHLYFYWYRQILGQKVEFLVSFYNNEISEKSEIFDDQFSVERPDGSNFTLKIRSTKLEDSAMYFCASNGQGSYEQYFGPGTRLTVT.

V gene TRBV10-3 combines with J gene TRBJ1-1; 10 nucleotides match TRBD1. Germline CDR1 is ENHRY and CDR2 is SYGVKD. Germline trimming cut 4 bases from V and 7 bases from J; bases unmatched to any gene: 12. The CDR3 contains 16 residues. CDR3 region: CAISAAPGQGINEAFF. Written as DNA, the CDR3 is TGTGCCATCAGTGCAGCTCCGGGACAGGGGATTAATGAAGCTTTCTTT.

The rearrangement links TRBV21-1 to TRBJ1-2; the table's D gene call, TRBD1, was not cross checked with the DNA. TRBV21-1 is a pseudogene locus. The CDR3 runs 14 residues. The DNA for the CDR3 is TGTGCCAGCAGCAGAGGTGGACAGGGATCCGGCTACACCTTC. Protein product: CASSRGGQGSGYTF.

The chain combines TRBV9 with TRBJ2-1; 13 bases match TRBD2. This CDR3 spans 16 amino acids. From germline, CDR1 is SGDLS and CDR2 YYNGEE. J lost 8 bases, V lost 0 bases, and 5 bases had no gene match. The CDR3 here is CASSVGGLAGIDEQFF. CDR3 DNA: TGTGCCAGCAGCGTAGGGGGACTAGCGGGAATAGATGAGCAGTTCTTC.

V and J are TRBV7-2 and TRBJ1-5; 7 bases line up with TRBD1. The length of the CDR3 is 14 residues. Looked up from germline, CDR1 is SGHTA and CDR2 is FQGNSA. V shed 6 bases, J shed 3 bases, and the junction held 5 bases outside the gene matches. The CDR3 bases are TGTGCCAGCAGGTTACAGGGGAACAATCAGCCCCAGCATTTT. Translating gives CASRLQGNNQPQHF.

As regards this clone: Other DNA sequences in the same sample also yield this CDR3. This rearrangement joins TRBV18 to TRBJ2-7; 9 bases match TRBD2. The CDR3 consists of 14 residues. Looked up from germline, CDR1 is KGHSH and CDR2 is LQKENI. The J segment lost 4 bases and the V segment lost 2 bases, leaving 3 bases of the junction unmatched. CDR3 nucleotides: TGTGCCAGCTCACCAGCGGGGGGGGCGTACGAGCAGTACTTC. Encoded protein: CASSPAGGAYEQYF.